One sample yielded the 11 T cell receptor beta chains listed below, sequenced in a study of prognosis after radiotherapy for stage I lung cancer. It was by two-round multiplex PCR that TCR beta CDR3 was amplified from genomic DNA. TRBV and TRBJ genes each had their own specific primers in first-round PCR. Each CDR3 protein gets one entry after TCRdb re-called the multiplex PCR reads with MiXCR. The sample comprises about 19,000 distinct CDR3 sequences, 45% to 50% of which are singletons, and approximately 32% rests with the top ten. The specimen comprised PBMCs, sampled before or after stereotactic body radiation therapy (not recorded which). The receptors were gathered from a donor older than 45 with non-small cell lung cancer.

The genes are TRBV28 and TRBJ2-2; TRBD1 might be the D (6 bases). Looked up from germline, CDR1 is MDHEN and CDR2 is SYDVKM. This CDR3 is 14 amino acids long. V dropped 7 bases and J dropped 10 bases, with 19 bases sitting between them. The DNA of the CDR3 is TGTGCCAGCAAAACCCTTTGGGGGCCCTTGGAGCTGTTTTTT. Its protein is CASKTLWGPLELFF. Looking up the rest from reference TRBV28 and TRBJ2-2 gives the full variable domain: DVKVTQSSRYLVKRTGEKVFLECVQDMDHENMFWYRQDPGLGLRLIYFSYDVKMKEKGDIPEGYSVSREKKERFSLILESASTNQTSMYLCASKTLWGPLELFFGEGSRLTVL.

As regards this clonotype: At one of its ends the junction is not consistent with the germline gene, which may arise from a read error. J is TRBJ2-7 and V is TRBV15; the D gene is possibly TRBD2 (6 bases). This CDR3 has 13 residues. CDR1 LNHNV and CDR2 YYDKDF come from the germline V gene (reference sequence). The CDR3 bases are TGTTCCACCAGCGGGCAGAGATCCTACGAGCAGTACTTC. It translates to CSTSGQRSYEQYF.

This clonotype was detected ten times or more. CDR3 in amino acids: CASSSPLTGYGYTF. CDR3 nucleotide sequence: TGTGCCAGCAGTTCCCCCCTTACAGGATATGGCTACACCTTC. The chain combines TRBV6-5 with TRBJ1-2; the D gene is possibly TRBD1 (5 bases). The CDR3 has 14 residues. Germline V gene sequence: CDR1 MNHEY, CDR2 SVGAGI. V lost 4 bases and J lost 5, with 14 bases in between.

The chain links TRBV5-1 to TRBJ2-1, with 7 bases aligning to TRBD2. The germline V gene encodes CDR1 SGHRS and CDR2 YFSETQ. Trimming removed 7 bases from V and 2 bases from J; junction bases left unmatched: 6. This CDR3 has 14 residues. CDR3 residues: CASRITSAYNEQFF. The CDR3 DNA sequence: TGCGCCAGCCGAATTACTAGCGCCTACAATGAGCAGTTCTTC.

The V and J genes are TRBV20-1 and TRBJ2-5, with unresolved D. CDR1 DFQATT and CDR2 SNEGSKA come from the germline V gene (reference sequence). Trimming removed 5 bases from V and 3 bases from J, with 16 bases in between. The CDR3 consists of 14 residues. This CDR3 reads CSASQTLGKETQYF. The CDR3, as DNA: TGCAGTGCTTCGCAGACCCTAGGAAAAGAGACCCAGTACTTC.

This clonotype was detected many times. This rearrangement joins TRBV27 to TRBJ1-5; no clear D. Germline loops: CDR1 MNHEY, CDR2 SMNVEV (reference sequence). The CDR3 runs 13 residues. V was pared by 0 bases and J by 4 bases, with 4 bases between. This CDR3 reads CASSLSTNQPQHF. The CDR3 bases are TGTGCCAGCAGTTTATCAACTAATCAGCCCCAGCATTTT.

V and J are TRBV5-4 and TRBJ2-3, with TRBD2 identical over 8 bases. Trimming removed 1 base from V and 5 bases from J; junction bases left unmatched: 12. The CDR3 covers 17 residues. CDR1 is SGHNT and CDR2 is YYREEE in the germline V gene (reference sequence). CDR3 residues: CASSLKSGTRGGDTQYF. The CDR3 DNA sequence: TGTGCCAGCAGCTTGAAGTCCGGGACTAGGGGTGGAGATACGCAGTATTTT.

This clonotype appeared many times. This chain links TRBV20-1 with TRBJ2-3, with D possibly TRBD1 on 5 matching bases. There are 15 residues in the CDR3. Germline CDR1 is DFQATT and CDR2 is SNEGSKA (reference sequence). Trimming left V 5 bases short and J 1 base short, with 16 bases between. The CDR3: CSAQGDFRGTDTQYF. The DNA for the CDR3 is TGCAGTGCTCAGGGTGACTTCAGGGGCACAGATACGCAGTATTTT.

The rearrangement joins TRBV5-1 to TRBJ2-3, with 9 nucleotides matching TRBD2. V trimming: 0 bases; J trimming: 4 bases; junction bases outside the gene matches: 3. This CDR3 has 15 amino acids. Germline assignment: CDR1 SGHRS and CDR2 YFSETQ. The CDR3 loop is CASSLASGESDTQYF. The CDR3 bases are TGCGCCAGCAGCTTGGCTAGCGGGGAGTCAGATACGCAGTATTTT.

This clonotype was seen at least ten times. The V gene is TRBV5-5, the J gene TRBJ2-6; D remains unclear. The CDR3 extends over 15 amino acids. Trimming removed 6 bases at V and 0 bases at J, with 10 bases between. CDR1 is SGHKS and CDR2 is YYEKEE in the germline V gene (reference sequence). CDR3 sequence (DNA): TGTGCCAGCAACTTCGGCCACTCTGGGGCCAACGTCCTGACTTTC. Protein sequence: CASNFGHSGANVLTF.

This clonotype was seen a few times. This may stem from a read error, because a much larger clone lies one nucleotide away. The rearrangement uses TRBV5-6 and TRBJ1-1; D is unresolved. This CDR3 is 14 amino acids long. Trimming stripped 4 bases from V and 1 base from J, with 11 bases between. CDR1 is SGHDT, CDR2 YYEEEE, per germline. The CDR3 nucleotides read TGTGCCAGCAGCAATGACCAGAGGAACACTGAAGCTTTCTTT. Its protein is CASSNDQRNTEAFF. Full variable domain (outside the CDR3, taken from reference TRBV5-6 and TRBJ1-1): DAGVTQSPTHLIKTRGQQVTLRCSPKSGHDTVSWYQQALGQGPQFIFQYYEEEERQRGNFPDRFSGHQFPNYSSELNVNALLLGDSALYLCASSNDQRNTEAFFGQGTRLTVV.